The present TCR beta chain was sequenced within a study of T cells after yellow fever vaccination. Each CDR3 protein is one row after TCRdb ran MiXCR on the 5' RACE reads. Counted here are some 240,000 distinct CDR3 sequences, about 3.9% occurring once; the ten biggest clones make up about a fifth. The germline V gene has CDR1 WSHSY and CDR2 SAAADI. Between the trimmed V and J ends, which lost 7 bases and 7 bases, there was a span of 14 bases. This CDR3 contains 13 residues. This clonotype has ten or more counts. The chain links TRBV10-2 to TRBJ2-4; D may be TRBD1 (6 bases). The specimen comprised PBMCs, sampled 15 days after the yellow fever booster vaccination. This sequence was found in a man aged 18-30 years who received the YFV17D yellow fever vaccine. CDR3 residues: CASIYTGTNIQYF. The CDR3 DNA reads TGCGCCAGCATATACACAGGGACCAACATTCAGTACTTC.